This TCR beta chain was obtained from a study of shared clonotypes between healthy human individuals. Study at large: Each donor had three CD4 naive, three CD4 memory, two CD8 naive and one CD8 memory plate. Study-level results: Larger estimated richness was generally recorded for naive subsets relative to memory subsets.

Concerning this clone: Its target is not known.

V lost 8 bases to trimming and J lost 0 bases, with 14 bases between them. The CDR3 extends over 15 amino acids. Germline loops: CDR1 SNHLY, CDR2 FYNNEI. Assay used: immunoSEQ multiplex PCR; TCRdb lists only in-frame clones, some missing. The profile shows some 2.3 million clones, just over 90% of them singletons. This receptor was identified in a young man in good health. Some clones in this sample may be carry-over from other donors' samples. The chain carries TRBV2 and TRBJ2-1; no clear D. Sequenced sample: naive CD4+ T cells from PBMCs. The subset is: CD45RA+ positively selected. The CDR3 nucleotides read TGTGCCAGCGTAGCACTGGGAAGCTCCTACAATGAGCAGTTCTTC. It is translated as CASVALGSSYNEQFF.